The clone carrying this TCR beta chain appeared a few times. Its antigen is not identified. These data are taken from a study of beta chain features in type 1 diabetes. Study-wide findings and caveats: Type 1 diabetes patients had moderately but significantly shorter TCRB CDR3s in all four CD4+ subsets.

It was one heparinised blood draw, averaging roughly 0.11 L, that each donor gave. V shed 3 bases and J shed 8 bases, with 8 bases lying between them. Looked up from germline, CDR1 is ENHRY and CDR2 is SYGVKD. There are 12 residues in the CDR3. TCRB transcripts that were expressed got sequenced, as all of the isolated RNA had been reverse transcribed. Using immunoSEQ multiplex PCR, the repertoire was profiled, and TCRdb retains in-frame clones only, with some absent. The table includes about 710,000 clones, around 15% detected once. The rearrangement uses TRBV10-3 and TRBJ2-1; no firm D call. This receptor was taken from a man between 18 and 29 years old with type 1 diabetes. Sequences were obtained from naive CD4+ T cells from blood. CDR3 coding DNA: TGTGCCATCAGTGACCCCTCCTATGAGCAGTTCTTC. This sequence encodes CAISDPSYEQFF.